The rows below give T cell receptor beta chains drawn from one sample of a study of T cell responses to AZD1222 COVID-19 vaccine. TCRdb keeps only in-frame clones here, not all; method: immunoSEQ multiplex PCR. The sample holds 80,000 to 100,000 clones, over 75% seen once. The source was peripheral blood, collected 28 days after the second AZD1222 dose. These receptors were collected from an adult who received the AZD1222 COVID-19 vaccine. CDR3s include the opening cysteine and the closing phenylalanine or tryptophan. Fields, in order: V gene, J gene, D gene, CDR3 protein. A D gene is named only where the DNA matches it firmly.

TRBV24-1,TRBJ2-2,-,CATSDTNTGELFF
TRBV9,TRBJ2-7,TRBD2,CASSGTSREQYF
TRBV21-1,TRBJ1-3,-,CASSTGQGSSGNTIYF
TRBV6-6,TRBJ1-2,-,CAMLGQFGGYTF
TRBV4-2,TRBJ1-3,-,CASSQEKGQSSGNTIYF
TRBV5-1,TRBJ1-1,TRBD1,CASTTGTGTMNTEAFF
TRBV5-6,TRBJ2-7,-,CASGEADTYEQYF
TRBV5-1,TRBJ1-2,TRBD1,CASSFGTGFSYYGYTF
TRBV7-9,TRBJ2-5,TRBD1,CASSLTGEETQYF
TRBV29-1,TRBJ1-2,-,CSVEPDGGGYTF
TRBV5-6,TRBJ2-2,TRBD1,CASSLTGVNTGELFF
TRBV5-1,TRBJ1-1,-,CASSLAGQGTEAFF
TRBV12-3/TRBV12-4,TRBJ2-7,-,CASSFDSLEQYF
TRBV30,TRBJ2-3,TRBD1,CAWRGQGAGTDTQYF
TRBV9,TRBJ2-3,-,CASTQGEGWGDTQYF
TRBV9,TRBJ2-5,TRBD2,CASSPGLAFRETQYF
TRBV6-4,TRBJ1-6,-,CASSDSADNSPLHF